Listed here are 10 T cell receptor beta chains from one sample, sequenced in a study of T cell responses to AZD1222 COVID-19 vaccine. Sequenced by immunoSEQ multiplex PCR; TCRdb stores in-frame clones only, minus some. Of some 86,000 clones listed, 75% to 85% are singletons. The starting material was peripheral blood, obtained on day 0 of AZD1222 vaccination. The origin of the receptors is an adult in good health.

CDR3 sequence reads: CASRDRGSSYNEQFF. The CDR3 nucleotides are TGCGCCAGCAGGGACAGGGGAAGCTCCTACAATGAGCAGTTCTTC. The J gene is TRBJ2-1, the V gene TRBV5-1; 9 bases line up with TRBD1. Germline V gene lookup returns CDR1 SGHRS and CDR2 YFSETQ. V was pared by 5 bases and J by 0 bases, with 3 bases of the junction left unmatched. The CDR3 is 15 residues long.

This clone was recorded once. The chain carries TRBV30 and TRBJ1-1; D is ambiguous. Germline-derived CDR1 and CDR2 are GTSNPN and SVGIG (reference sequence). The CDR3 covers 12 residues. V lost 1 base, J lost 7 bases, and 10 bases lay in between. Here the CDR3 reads CAWSATHGEAFF. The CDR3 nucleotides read TGTGCCTGGAGTGCGACACACGGTGAAGCTTTCTTT.

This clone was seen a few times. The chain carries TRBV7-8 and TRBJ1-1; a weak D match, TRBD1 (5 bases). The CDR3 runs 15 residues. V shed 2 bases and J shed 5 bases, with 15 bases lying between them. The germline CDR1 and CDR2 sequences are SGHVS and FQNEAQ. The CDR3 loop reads CASSLRPEGRTEAFF. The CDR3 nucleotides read TGTGCCAGCAGCTTACGGCCAGAGGGGAGGACTGAAGCTTTCTTT.

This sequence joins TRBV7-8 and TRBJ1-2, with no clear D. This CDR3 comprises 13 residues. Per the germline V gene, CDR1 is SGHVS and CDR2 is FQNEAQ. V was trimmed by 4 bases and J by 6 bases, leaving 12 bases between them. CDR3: CASSYQAGNGYTF. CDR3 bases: TGTGCCAGCAGCTACCAGGCCGGAAATGGCTACACCTTC.

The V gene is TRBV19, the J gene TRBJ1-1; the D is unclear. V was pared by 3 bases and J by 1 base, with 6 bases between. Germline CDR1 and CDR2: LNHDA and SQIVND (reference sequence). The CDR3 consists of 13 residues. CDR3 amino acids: CASSIAPNTEAFF. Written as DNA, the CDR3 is TGTGCCAGTAGTATCGCGCCGAACACTGAAGCTTTCTTT.

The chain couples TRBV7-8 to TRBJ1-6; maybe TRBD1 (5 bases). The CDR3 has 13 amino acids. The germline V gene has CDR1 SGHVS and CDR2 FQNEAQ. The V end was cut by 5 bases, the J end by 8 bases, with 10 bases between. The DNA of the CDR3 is TGTGCCAGCAGCCCCCGCAGGGATTCACCCCTCCACTTT. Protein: CASSPRRDSPLHF.

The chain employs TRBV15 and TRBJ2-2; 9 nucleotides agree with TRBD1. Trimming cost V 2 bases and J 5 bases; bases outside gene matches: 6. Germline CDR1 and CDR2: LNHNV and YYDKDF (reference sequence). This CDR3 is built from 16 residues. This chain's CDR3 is CATSRTDRGGTGELFF. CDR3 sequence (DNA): TGTGCCACCAGCAGAACCGACAGGGGGGGTACCGGGGAGCTGTTTTTT.

This chain's CDR3 is CASGTGTGNTEAFF. Here the CDR3 DNA reads TGCGCCAGCGGCACCGGGACGGGTAACACTGAAGCTTTCTTT. V gene TRBV5-1 combines with J gene TRBJ1-1, with TRBD1 as a possible D gene (5 bases). Trimming took 7 bases from V and 2 from J, leaving 15 bases between them. The CDR3 contains 14 residues. Germline CDR1 is SGHRS and CDR2 is YFSETQ.

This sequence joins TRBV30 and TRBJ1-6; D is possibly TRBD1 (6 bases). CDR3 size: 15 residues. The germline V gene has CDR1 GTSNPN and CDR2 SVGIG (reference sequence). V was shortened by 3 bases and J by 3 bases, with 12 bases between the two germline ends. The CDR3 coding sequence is TGTGCCTGGAGAAACAGGGATTTCTATAATTCACCCCTCCACTTT. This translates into CAWRNRDFYNSPLHF.

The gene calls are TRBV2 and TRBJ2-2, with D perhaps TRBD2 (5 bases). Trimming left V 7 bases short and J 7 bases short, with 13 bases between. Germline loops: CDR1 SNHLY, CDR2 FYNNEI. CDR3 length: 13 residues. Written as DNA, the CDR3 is TGTGCCAGCACTCAACAAGGGAGCGGGGAGCTGTTTTTT. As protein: CASTQQGSGELFF.